A single TCR beta chain is shown here with its context. Its cognate antigen has yet to be identified. No base quality values were provided; no much bigger clone lies one nucleotide off. The germline V gene gives CDR1 as MGHDK and CDR2 as SYGVNS. The CDR3 numbers 11 residues from cysteine through phenylalanine. Just CDR3 DNA is preserved here, 33 bases in frame from base 1. Trimming removed 0 bases from V and 8 bases from J, leaving 3 bases between the germline ends. The data stem from a study of blood T cell repertoires in COVID-19 (dated by TCRdb to about 2020). With respect to the entire study: Collaborator samples came from the United States, Italy and Spain and covered acute and convalescent phases of COVID-19. The material from the prospective study consisted of cDNA or gDNA derived from T cells, B-cell-depleted T cells, or PBMCs. The dataset comprised deeply sampled blood TCRbeta repertoires from subjects exposed to, actively infected with, or recovered from COVID-19. The repertoires were released in a freely available public database meant as a resource for research on the immune response to SARS-CoV-2. Samples were obtained from the ongoing ImmuneRACE study (first 160 participants) and from over 1,000 subjects provided by 6 global collaborators. Sample metadata almost always included a de-identified subject ID, COVID-19 status, age in years and sex. Where available, HLA class I and class II types were obtained from metadata supplied by the sample provider rather than from assay-based typing. Here is what the overall study found, with its caveats: How much clinical and demographic metadata was included differed by source and by participant, and the metadata was provided uncurated.

Whole blood was collected in K2EDTA tubes by collaborating institutions according to the institutions' own protocols. For TCRbeta analysis, collaborator samples were shipped as frozen whole blood, as isolated PBMCs, or as DNA extracted from either sample type. TCRbeta CDR3 regions were amplified from genomic DNA by means of the immunoSEQ Assay, a bias-controlled multiplex PCR. For the original study's pipeline: The number of nucleated cells in each sample was estimated from the amplification of reference gene primers within the assay. To quantify the absolute abundance of each unique TCRbeta CDR3 rearrangement, sequence reads were collapsed and filtered. For each sample, productive Simpson clonality was calculated by taking the square root of Simpson's diversity index across productive rearrangements. Entries here come from immuneACCESS through TCRdb and include only in-frame sequences with V and J called. Some clones fail to appear in such tables; in the studies checked, an unresolved V gene covers under half of the shortfall, and the cause of the remainder is unknown. Clone size and the V and J calls come from that table; the DNA yielded D and trimming. This sample lists 45,000 to 65,000 clones; 90% were detected once. Of the sample, approximately 3% falls within the top ten clones.

The V gene is TRBV25-1 and the J gene is TRBJ2-3, with no confident D gene call. Sequenced input: peripheral blood. This sequence was found in a human donor in a cohort sampled during active COVID-19. The CDR3 reads CASSEYSTQYF. At the DNA level, the sequence is TGTGCCAGCAGTGAATATAGTACGCAGTATTTT. When the CDR3 is completed using the reference TRBV25-1 and TRBJ2-3 genes on either side, the full variable domain is EADIYQTPRYLVIGTGKKITLECSQTMGHDKMYWYQQDPGMELHLIHYSYGVNSTEKGDLSSESTVSRIRTEHFPLTLESARPSHTSQYLCASSEYSTQYFGPGTRLTVL.